The 25 T cell receptor beta chains listed next were all sequenced from one sample in a study of Ad26.COV2.S vaccination and SARS-CoV-2 variants. Sequenced by immunoSEQ multiplex PCR; TCRdb stores in-frame clones only, minus some. Of around 140,000 clones listed, approximately 90% are singletons. The starting material was peripheral blood, obtained after recovery from COVID-19. The source of these receptors is a human donor who had recovered from COVID-19.

This chain joins TRBV6-6 and TRBJ2-1; D is unresolved. V was cut by 5 bases and J by 0 bases, with 17 bases left in between. This CDR3 has 17 residues. Per the germline V gene, CDR1 is MNHNY and CDR2 is SVGAGI (reference sequence). The CDR3 nucleotides are TGTGCCAGCAGTCACAGTAGGACGCATAGCTCCTACAATGAGCAGTTCTTC. Protein: CASSHSRTHSSYNEQFF.

DNA for the CDR3: TGCGCCAGCAGCCAAGGGGTATTTGGGTCTAGCACAGATACGCAGTATTTT. Translated: CASSQGVFGSSTDTQYF. V gene TRBV4-3 combines with J gene TRBJ2-3, with D uncertain. V lost 1 base and J lost 0, with 14 bases in between. Germline V gives CDR1 LGHNA, CDR2 YSLEER. CDR3 length: 17 residues.

V is TRBV5-1 and J is TRBJ2-5; unclear D gene. Trimming removed 1 base from V and 4 bases from J, with 5 bases in between. CDR3 size: 12 residues. The germline CDR1 and CDR2 sequences are SGHRS and YFSETQ. For the CDR3, the DNA is TGCGCCAGCAGCTTGAACACAGAGACCCAGTACTTC. Protein product: CASSLNTETQYF.

The chain links TRBV2 to TRBJ1-2; 7 bases map to TRBD1. V trimming: 7 bases; J trimming: 5 bases; junction bases outside the gene matches: 16. Germline CDR1 reads SNHLY; CDR2 reads FYNNEI. This CDR3 has 16 residues. The CDR3 coding sequence is TGTGCCAGCAATAAAAATGGACGACAGGGAGGGTATGGCTACACCTTC. Translation: CASNKNGRQGGYGYTF.

V gene TRBV9 combines with J gene TRBJ1-6; 7 positions agree with TRBD1. V trimming: 4 bases; J trimming: 7 bases; junction bases outside the gene matches: 5. Germline CDR1 and CDR2: SGDLS and YYNGEE. CDR3 length: 14 residues. CDR3 in DNA: TGTGCCAGCAGCTGGGGACAGCCCAATTCACCCCTCCACTTT. Its translation is CASSWGQPNSPLHF.

This chain links TRBV10-3 with TRBJ2-6; no clear D. Trimming removed 0 bases from V and 4 bases from J, with 10 bases in between. There are 16 residues in the CDR3. The germline CDR1 and CDR2 sequences are ENHRY and SYGVKD. In DNA, the CDR3 is TGTGCCATCAGTGAGTCTGGTGTCCCCGGGGCCAACGTCCTGACTTTC. Translated: CAISESGVPGANVLTF.

This clone was counted only a few times. This chain joins TRBV29-1 and TRBJ1-2; D is undetermined. The CDR3 has 13 amino acids. From germline, CDR1 is SQVTM and CDR2 ANQGSEA. V shed 6 bases and J shed 2 bases, with 13 bases lying between them. The CDR3 DNA reads TGCAGCGTAGCTCTGGACGGCAACTATGGCTACACCTTC. Translation: CSVALDGNYGYTF.

The V gene is TRBV11-2, the J gene TRBJ1-1; D might be TRBD1 (5 bases). Looked up from germline, CDR1 is SGHAT and CDR2 is FQNNGV. Between the trimmed V and J ends, which lost 4 bases and 7 bases, there was a span of 10 bases. The CDR3 consists of 12 residues. CDR3 sequence: CASSWDGGEAFF. The CDR3 bases are TGTGCCAGCAGCTGGGACGGGGGTGAAGCTTTCTTT.

The chain couples TRBV12-3 or TRBV12-4 to TRBJ2-5; D is perhaps TRBD2 (5 bases). This CDR3 contains 13 residues. Trimming removed 7 bases at V and 4 bases at J, with 13 bases between. The CDR3 region has the DNA TGTGCCAGCACCCTGGGAGTCATAGAGACCCAGTACTTC. It codes for CASTLGVIETQYF.

The rearrangement uses TRBV19 and TRBJ1-5; 10 bases are a match to TRBD1. Trimming removed 9 bases from V and 7 bases from J; junction bases left unmatched: 9. CDR1 LNHDA and CDR2 SQIVND come from the germline V gene (reference sequence). This CDR3 region has 14 residues. CDR3 sequence: CASRDRGSGQPQHF. Here the CDR3 DNA reads TGTGCCAGCCGGGACAGGGGATCAGGCCAGCCCCAGCATTTT.

The gene calls are TRBV11-3 and TRBJ1-3; tentatively, D is TRBD1 (6 bases). Trimming cost V 8 bases and J 0 bases, with 17 bases left between them. This CDR3 comprises 16 residues. Germline loops: CDR1 SGHNT, CDR2 YENEEA. The DNA of the CDR3 is TGTGCCAGCGGCCCGGGACAAACCTTCTCTGGAAACACCATATATTTT. Translation: CASGPGQTFSGNTIYF.

This chain links TRBV5-6 with TRBJ1-4; 9 nucleotides match TRBD1. The V gene end was trimmed by 4 bases and the J gene end by 8 bases; junction bases not matched to a gene: 9. Per the germline V gene, CDR1 is SGHDT and CDR2 is YYEEEE. CDR3 length equals 15 residues. CDR3 coding DNA: TGTGCCAGCAGCCTGTTGACAGGGGGTAACGAAAAACTGTTTTTT. Protein: CASSLLTGGNEKLFF.

CDR3 amino acids: CASSLSPLGLIRPGNTIYF. The CDR3 coding sequence is TGTGCCAGCAGTTTATCCCCTCTAGGACTTATTCGTCCGGGAAACACCATATATTTT. The gene calls are TRBV28 and TRBJ1-3; D uncertain. With 1 base removed from V and 4 bases from J, the gap between germline ends came to 23 bases. The germline V gene has CDR1 MDHEN and CDR2 SYDVKM. The CDR3 consists of 19 residues.

This chain uses TRBV11-2 with TRBJ2-7, with 10 bases fitting TRBD1. V lost 4 bases and J lost 5; bases outside the gene matches: 8. CDR3 length: 15 amino acids. The germline V gene encodes CDR1 SGHAT and CDR2 FQNNGV. CDR3 protein: CASSSHVGTGDEQYF. The CDR3, as DNA: TGTGCCAGCAGCTCCCATGTTGGGACAGGGGACGAGCAGTACTTC.

This clone turned up a few times. This chain joins TRBV15 and TRBJ2-5, with TRBD1 matching 8 bases. Losses at the gene ends were 0 bases for V and 3 bases for J; bases not matched to a gene: 3. Germline V lookup: CDR1 LNHNV, CDR2 YYDKDF (reference sequence). The CDR3 is made up of 15 amino acids. The CDR3: CATSREPGGEETQYF. The CDR3 nucleotides read TGTGCCACCAGCAGAGAACCAGGGGGCGAAGAGACCCAGTACTTC.

Regarding this clone: Relative to the germline gene, one junction end is altered; a read error may explain this. The chain employs TRBV7-7 and TRBJ2-5; D might be TRBD2 (5 bases). The CDR3 covers 17 residues. CDR1 is SSHAT and CDR2 is FNYEAQ in the germline V gene (reference sequence). The CDR3 region is CASSLARKRGFQETQYF. The DNA of the CDR3 is TGTGCTAGCAGCTTAGCGCGGAAAAGAGGGTTCCAAGAGACCCAGTACTTC.

The V call is TRBV6-2 or TRBV6-3, the J call TRBJ1-6, with 8 bases matching TRBD1. The germline CDR1 and CDR2 sequences are MNHEY and SVGEGT. The CDR3 consists of 17 residues. Germline trimming cut 1 base from V and 5 bases from J; bases unmatched to any gene: 7. The CDR3 nucleotides are TGTGCCAGCAGTTACTTAGCGACAGGGGAGGATAATTCACCCCTCCACTTT. Protein product: CASSYLATGEDNSPLHF.

The genes are TRBV3-1 (or the pseudogene TRBV3-2) and TRBJ2-1; TRBD2 is a possible D gene (7 bases). Germline lookup yields CDR1 LGHDT and CDR2 YNNKEL (reference sequence). Trimming removed 3 bases from V and 4 bases from J, with 13 bases in between. This CDR3 is 15 amino acids long. The CDR3 spells CASSHGGTTYNEQFF. DNA of the CDR3: TGTGCCAGCAGCCACGGGGGGACAACTTACAATGAGCAGTTCTTC.

The V gene is TRBV2, the J gene TRBJ1-2; a weak D match, TRBD1 (6 bases). V lost 6 bases and J lost 4, with 12 bases in between. Per germline, CDR1 SNHLY and CDR2 FYNNEI. The CDR3 runs to 13 residues. CDR3 sequence reads: CASSRDKTYGYTF. CDR3 sequence (DNA): TGTGCCAGCAGCCGGGACAAGACCTATGGCTACACCTTC.

The rearrangement uses TRBV28 and TRBJ2-7; 7 bases agree with TRBD2. V shed 1 base, J shed 0 bases, and the junction held 3 bases outside the gene matches. Germline V CDR1 and CDR2: MDHEN, SYDVKM. There are 15 residues in the CDR3. The CDR3 region has the DNA TGTGCCAGCAGTTTATTCGGGGGGTACTCCTACGAGCAGTACTTC. Its translation is CASSLFGGYSYEQYF. The whole variable domain, remainder taken from reference TRBV28 and TRBJ2-7, is DVKVTQSSRYLVKRTGEKVFLECVQDMDHENMFWYRQDPGLGLRLIYFSYDVKMKEKGDIPEGYSVSREKKERFSLILESASTNQTSMYLCASSLFGGYSYEQYFGPGTRLTVT.

Here the CDR3 DNA reads TGCGCCAGCAGCTTGGGTGACAGGGGGCTTGGAGGCTACACCTTC. Translated, it gives CASSLGDRGLGGYTF. This chain joins TRBV5-1 and TRBJ1-2; 10 nucleotides align to TRBD1. After removal of 0 bases from V and 8 bases from J, the junction contained 7 bases not matched to a gene. CDR1 is SGHRS, CDR2 YFSETQ, per germline. The CDR3 totals 15 residues.

The V and J genes are TRBV5-4 and TRBJ1-3; 8 bases map to TRBD1. This CDR3 spans 15 amino acids. V lost 4 bases to trimming and J lost 4 bases; unmatched junction nucleotides: 7. Germline V gives CDR1 SGHNT, CDR2 YYREEE (reference sequence). The CDR3 nucleotides read TGTGCCAGCAGCCGCGGGACAGGATCAGGAAACACCATATATTTT. Translating gives CASSRGTGSGNTIYF.

The rearrangement uses TRBV28 and TRBJ1-5; 7 bases fit TRBD1. CDR1 is MDHEN, CDR2 SYDVKM, per germline. This CDR3 contains 13 residues. V shed 6 bases, J shed 4 bases, and the junction held 3 bases outside the gene matches. The CDR3 sequence is CASSRGQNQPQHF. The CDR3 region has the DNA TGTGCCAGCAGCCGGGGACAGAATCAGCCCCAGCATTTT.

The gene calls are TRBV5-8 and TRBJ1-3, with D uncertain. This CDR3 has 15 amino acids. Between the trimmed V and J ends, which lost 0 bases and 0 bases, there was a span of 7 bases. Germline CDR1 SGHTS, CDR2 YDEGEE. The CDR3 nucleotides read TGTGCCAGCAGCTTGGGCAGTAGCTCTGGAAACACCATATATTTT. This codes for CASSLGSSSGNTIYF.

The chain recombines TRBV24-1 with TRBJ2-2, with 11 bases that match TRBD1. With 8 bases clipped from V and 7 bases from J, the junction kept 5 bases outside the gene matches. This CDR3 contains 14 residues. Germline loops: CDR1 KGHDR, CDR2 SFDVKD. CDR3 DNA: TGTGCCACCAAAGGACAGGGGGCCGACGGGGAGCTGTTTTTT. Translated: CATKGQGADGELFF.